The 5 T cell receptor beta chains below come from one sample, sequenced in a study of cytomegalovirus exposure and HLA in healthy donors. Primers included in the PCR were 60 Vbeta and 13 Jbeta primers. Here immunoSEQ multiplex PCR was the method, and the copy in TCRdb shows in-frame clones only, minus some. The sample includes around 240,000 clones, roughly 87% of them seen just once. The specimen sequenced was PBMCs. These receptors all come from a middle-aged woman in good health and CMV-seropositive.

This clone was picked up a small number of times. The chain's CDR3 is CASRAGQGLDGYTF. Here the CDR3 DNA reads TGCGCCAGCAGAGCAGGACAGGGCCTTGACGGCTACACCTTC. The V and J genes are TRBV5-1 and TRBJ1-2; 8 nucleotides match TRBD1. Per the germline V gene, CDR1 is SGHRS and CDR2 is YFSETQ. The CDR3 length is 14 residues. The J segment lost 8 bases and the V segment lost 5 bases, leaving 11 bases of the junction unmatched.

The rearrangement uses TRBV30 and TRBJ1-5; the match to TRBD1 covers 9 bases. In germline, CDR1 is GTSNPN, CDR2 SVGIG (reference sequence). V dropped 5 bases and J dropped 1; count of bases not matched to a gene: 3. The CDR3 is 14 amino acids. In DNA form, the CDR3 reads TGTGCCTGGGCGGGACAGGGAAGCAATCAGCCCCAGCATTTT. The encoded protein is CAWAGQGSNQPQHF.

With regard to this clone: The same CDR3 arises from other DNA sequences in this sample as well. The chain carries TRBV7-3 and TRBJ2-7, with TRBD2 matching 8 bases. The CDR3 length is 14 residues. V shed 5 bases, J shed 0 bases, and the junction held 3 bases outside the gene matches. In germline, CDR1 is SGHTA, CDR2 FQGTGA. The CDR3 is CASSLSGSSYEQYF. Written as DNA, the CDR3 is TGTGCCAGCAGCCTAAGCGGGAGCTCCTACGAGCAGTACTTC.

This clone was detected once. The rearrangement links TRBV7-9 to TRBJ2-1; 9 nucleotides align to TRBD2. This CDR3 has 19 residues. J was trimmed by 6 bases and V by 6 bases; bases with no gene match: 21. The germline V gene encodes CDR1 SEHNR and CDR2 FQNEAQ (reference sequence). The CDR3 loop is CASSPLILAGGGASNEQFF. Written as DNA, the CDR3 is TGTGCCAGCAGTCCTCTTATACTAGCGGGCGGGGGAGCCAGCAATGAGCAGTTCTTC.

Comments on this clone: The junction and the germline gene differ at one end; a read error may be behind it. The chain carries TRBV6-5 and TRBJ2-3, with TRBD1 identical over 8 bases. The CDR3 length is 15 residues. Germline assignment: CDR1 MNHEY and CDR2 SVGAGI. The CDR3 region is CASNYQGAASDTQYF. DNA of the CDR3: TGTGCCAGCAATTACCAGGGGGCCGCGTCAGATACGCAGTATTTT.